This T cell receptor beta chain originates from a study of blood T cell repertoires in COVID-19. Study-wide background: The study drew acute and convalescent COVID-19 samples from the United States, Italy and Spain. From T cells, B-cell-depleted T cells, or PBMCs came the material, which was cDNA or gDNA.

Only one count was recorded for this clone. Profiling relied on immunoSEQ multiplex PCR, and the TCRdb table lists in-frame clones only, not all of them. The table records approximately 440,000 clones, about 92% of them present only once. The germline CDR1 and CDR2 sequences are LNHDA and SQIVND (reference sequence). Trimming cost V 1 base and J 0 bases, with 12 bases left between them. The CDR3 has 16 residues. The TCR was taken from a young man who had recovered from COVID-19. The chain uses TRBV19 and TRBJ1-1; maybe TRBD1 (5 bases). Material for sequencing was PBMCs or T cells enriched from blood (not recorded which). In DNA, the CDR3 is TGTGCCAGTAGTATAGGACAGCGAATTATGAACACTGAAGCTTTCTTT. Residues: CASSIGQRIMNTEAFF.